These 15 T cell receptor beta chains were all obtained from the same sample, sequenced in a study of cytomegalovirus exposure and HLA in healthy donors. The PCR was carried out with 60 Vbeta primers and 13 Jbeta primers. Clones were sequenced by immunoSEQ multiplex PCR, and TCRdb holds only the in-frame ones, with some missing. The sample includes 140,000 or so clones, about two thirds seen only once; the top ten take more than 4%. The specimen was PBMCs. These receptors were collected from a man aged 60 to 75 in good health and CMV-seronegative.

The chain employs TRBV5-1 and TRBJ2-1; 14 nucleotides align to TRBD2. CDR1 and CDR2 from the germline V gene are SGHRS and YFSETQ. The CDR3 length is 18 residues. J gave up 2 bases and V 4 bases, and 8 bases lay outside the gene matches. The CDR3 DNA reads TGCGCCAGCAGCCCCGGGACTAGCGGGAGAAGGACCTACAATGAGCAGTTCTTC. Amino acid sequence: CASSPGTSGRRTYNEQFF.

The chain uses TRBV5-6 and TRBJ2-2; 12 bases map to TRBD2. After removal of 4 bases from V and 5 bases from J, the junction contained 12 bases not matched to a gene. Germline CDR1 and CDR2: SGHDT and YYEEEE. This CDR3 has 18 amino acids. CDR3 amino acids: CASSPQLAGGRWTGELFF. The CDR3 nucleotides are TGTGCCAGCAGCCCCCAACTAGCGGGAGGAAGGTGGACCGGGGAGCTGTTTTTT.

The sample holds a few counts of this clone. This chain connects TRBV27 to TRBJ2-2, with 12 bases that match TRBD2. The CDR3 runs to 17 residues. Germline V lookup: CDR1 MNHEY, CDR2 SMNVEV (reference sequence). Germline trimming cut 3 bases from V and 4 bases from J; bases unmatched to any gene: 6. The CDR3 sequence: CASSFGLAGSITGELFF. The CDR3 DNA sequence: TGTGCCAGCAGTTTCGGACTAGCGGGATCGATCACCGGGGAGCTGTTTTTT.

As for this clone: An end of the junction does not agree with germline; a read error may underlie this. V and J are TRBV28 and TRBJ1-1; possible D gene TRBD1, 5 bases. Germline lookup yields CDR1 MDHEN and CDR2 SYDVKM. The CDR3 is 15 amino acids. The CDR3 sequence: CASSLPGGGNIEAFF. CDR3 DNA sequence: TGTGCCAGCAGCCTTCCGGGTGGGGGGAACATTGAAGCTTTCTTT.

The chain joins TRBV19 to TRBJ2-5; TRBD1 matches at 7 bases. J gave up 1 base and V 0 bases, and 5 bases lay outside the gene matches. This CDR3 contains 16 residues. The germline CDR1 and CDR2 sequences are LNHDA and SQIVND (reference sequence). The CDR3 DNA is TGTGCCAGTAGTATAGATCTGGGACAGAGCCAAGAGACCCAGTACTTC. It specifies CASSIDLGQSQETQYF.

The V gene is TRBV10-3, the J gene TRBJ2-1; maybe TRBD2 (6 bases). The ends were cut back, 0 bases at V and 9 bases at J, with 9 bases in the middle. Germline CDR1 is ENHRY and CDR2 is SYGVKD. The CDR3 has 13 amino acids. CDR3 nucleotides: TGTGCCATCAGTGAGTCGGGAGGTGGTGAGCAGTTCTTC. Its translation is CAISESGGGEQFF.

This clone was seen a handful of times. The CDR3 coding sequence is TGTGCCAGCAGTTTAGGGACATACTGGGGATATGGCTACACCTTC. Its protein product is CASSLGTYWGYGYTF. The rearrangement uses TRBV28 and TRBJ1-2; the D gene is possibly TRBD1 (6 bases). This CDR3 contains 15 residues. CDR1 is MDHEN and CDR2 is SYDVKM in the germline V gene. The ends were cut back, 2 bases at V and 5 bases at J, with 15 bases in the middle.

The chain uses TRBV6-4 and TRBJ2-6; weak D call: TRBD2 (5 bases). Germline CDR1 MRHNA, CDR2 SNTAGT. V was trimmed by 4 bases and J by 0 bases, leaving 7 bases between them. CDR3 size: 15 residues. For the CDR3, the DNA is TGTGCCAGCAGTGGAGGGTACTCTGGGGCCAACGTCCTGACTTTC. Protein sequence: CASSGGYSGANVLTF.

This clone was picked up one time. The CDR3 bases are TGTGCCAGCAGCCAAGGGGGACTAGCGGGAGGGCAAAATGAGCAGTTCTTC. Encoded protein: CASSQGGLAGGQNEQFF. The chain employs TRBV4-2 and TRBJ2-1; TRBD2 agrees at 16 bases. The germline V gene encodes CDR1 LGHNA and CDR2 YNFKEQ. The CDR3 has 17 residues. The J segment lost 7 bases and the V segment lost 1 base, leaving 4 bases of the junction unmatched.

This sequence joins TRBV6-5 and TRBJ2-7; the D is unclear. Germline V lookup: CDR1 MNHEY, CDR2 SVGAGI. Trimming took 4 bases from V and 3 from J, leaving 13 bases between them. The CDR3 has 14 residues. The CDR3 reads CASSSDSSDYEQYF. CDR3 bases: TGTGCCAGCAGTTCCGACTCGAGTGACTACGAGCAGTACTTC.

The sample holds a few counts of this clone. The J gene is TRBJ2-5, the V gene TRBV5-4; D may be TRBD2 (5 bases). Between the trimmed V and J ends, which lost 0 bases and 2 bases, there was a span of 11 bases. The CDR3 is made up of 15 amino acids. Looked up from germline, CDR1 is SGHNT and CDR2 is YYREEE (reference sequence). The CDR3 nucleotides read TGTGCCAGCAGCTTGGAGGCAGCGGATCAAGAGACCCAGTACTTC. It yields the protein CASSLEAADQETQYF.

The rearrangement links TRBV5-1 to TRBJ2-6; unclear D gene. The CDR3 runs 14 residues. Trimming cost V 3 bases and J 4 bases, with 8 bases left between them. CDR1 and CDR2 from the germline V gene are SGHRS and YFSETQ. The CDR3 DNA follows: TGCGCCAGCAGCTCCACATCGGGGGCCAACGTCCTGACTTTC. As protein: CASSSTSGANVLTF.

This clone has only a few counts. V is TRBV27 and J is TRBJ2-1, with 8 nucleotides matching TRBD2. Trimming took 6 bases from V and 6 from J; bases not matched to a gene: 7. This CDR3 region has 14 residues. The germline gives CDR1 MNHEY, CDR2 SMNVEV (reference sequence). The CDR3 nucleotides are TGTGCCAGCAGGAGGGCGGGAGGCCCCAATGAGCAGTTCTTC. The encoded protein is CASRRAGGPNEQFF.

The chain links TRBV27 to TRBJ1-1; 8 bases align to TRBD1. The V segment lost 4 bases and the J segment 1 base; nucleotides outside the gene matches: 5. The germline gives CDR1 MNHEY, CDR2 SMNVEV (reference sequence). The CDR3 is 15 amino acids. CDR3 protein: CASSSLGQGNTEAFF. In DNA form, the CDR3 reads TGTGCCAGCAGTTCCCTCGGACAGGGGAACACTGAAGCTTTCTTT.

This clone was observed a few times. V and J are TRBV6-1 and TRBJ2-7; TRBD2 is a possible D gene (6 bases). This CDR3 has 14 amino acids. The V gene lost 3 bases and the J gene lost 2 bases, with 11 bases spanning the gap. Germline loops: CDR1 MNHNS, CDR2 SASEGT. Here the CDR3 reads CASSETTGAYEQYF. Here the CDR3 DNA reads TGTGCCAGCAGTGAGACGACGGGAGCCTACGAGCAGTACTTC.